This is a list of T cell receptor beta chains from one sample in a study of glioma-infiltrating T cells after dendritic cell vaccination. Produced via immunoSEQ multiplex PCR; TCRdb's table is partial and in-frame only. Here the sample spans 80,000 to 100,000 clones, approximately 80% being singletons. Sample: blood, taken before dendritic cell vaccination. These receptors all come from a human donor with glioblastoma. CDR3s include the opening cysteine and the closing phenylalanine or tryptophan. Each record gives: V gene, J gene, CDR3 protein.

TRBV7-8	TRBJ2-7	CASSLGWTGLPSFREQYF
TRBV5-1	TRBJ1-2	CASRPYGQGALSGYTF
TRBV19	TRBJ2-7	CASSIRGFYEQYF
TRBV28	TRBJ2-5	CATTTSGVYQETQYF
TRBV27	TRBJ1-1	CASSPWLGADTEAFF
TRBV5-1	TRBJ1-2	CASTTGGGGWNYGYTF
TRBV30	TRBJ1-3	CAWDTSGNTIYF
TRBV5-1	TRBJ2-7	CASSLRFERQGRGEQYF
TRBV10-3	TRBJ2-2	CAIRTSKQSTGELFF
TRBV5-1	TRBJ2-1	CASRLAGGYEQFF
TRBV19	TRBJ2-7	CASSPVQGYEQYF
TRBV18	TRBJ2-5	CASSPEGARPETQYF
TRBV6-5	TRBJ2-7	CASSFAGTSGGREYF
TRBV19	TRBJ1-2	CASSITPSGFGYTF
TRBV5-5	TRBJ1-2	CASSLYTGDGGYTF
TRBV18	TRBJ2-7	CASSPPNRRYEQYF
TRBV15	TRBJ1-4	CATSRAGVGEKLFF
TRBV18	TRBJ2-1	CASSPDRVSYNEQFF
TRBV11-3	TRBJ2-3	CASSIGLAGWDTQYF
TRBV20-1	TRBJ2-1	CSANMGARQFF
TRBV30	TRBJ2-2	CAWSAGTGELFF
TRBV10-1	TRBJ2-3	CASSEQRGAANTQYF
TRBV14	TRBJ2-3	CASSRRGGSRNTQYF
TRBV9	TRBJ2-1	CASSVSPSGGFNEQFF
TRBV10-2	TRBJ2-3	CASSEVQREGRSDTQYF
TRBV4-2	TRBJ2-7	CASSQDGSGANYEQYF
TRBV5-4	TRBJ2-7	CASSPGQGGVYEQYF
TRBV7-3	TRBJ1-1	CASSALGDTEAFF
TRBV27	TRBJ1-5	CASSLRAGGVQPQHF
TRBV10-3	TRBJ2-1	CAISGTSGLSYNEQFF
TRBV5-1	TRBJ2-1	CASSLAPGNEQFF
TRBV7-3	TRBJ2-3	CASSLTFSGSTDTQYF